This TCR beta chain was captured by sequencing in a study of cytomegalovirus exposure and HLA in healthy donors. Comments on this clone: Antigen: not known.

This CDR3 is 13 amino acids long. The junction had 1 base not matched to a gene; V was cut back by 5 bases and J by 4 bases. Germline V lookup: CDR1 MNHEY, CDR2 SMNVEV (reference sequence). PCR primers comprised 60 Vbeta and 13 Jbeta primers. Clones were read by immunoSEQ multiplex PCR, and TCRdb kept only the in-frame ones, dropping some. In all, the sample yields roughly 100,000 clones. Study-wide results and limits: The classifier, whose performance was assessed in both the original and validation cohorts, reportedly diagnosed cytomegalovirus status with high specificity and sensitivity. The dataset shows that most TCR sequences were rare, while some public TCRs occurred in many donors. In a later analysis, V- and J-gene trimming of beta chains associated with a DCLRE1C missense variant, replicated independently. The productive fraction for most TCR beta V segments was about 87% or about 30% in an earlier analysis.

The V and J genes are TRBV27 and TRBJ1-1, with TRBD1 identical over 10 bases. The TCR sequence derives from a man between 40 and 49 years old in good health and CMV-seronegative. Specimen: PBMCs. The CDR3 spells CASSRDRGTEAFF. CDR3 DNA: TGTGCCAGCAGTAGGGACAGGGGCACTGAAGCTTTCTTT.